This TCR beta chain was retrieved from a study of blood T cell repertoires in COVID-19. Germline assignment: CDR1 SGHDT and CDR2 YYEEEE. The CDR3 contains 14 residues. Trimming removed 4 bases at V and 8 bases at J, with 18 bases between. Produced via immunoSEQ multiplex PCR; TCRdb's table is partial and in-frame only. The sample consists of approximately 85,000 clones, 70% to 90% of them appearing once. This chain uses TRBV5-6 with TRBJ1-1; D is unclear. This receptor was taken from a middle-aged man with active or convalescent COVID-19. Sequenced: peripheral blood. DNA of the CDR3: TGTGCCAGCAGCCGACAACAATCAATATCCGAAGCTTTCTTT. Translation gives CASSRQQSISEAFF.